The rows below give T cell receptor beta chains drawn from one sample of a study of CD8 T cells in Susac syndrome. One entry per CDR3 protein, called by TCRdb with MiXCR from the immunoSEQ multiplex PCR reads. The sample lists 100,000 to 150,000 distinct CDR3 sequences, roughly 93% seen once, with approximately 0.3% in the top ten. Input material: CD8+ T cells from PBMCs. The receptors originated from a human donor with multiple sclerosis. CDR3s include the opening cysteine and the closing phenylalanine or tryptophan. The D gene is left open where the match is weak. Clone size is given for some rows only: seen once, a few or many times, or a class if the clone is expanded.

D	size	V	J	DNA	CDR3
.	.	TRBV28	TRBJ1-1	TGTGCCAGCAGTTTCTCCTTCGGGAACACTGAAGCTTTCTTT	CASSFSFGNTEAFF
.	once	TRBV20-1	TRBJ2-7	TGCAGTGCTAGAGAGGCAGACCACTACGAGCAGTACTTC	CSAREADHYEQYF
.	once	TRBV29-1	TRBJ2-3	TGCAGCGTTGAAAGGCCACCCGCTTCTGATACGCAGTATTTT	CSVERPPASDTQYF
.	.	TRBV20-1	TRBJ1-1	TGCAGTGCTGGACGTGGGGTGGGTACTGAAGCTTCCTTT	CSAGRGVGTEASF
TRBD1	.	TRBV9	TRBJ2-6	TGTGCCAGCAGCCCCACCGGGACAGGGTTTGGGGCCAACGTCCTGACTTTC	CASSPTGTGFGANVLTF
.	.	TRBV19	TRBJ1-1	TGTGCCAGTAGTACGCGGGGCCCCACTGAAGCTTTCTTT	CASSTRGPTEAFF
.	.	TRBV7-9	TRBJ2-5	TGTGCCAGCAGCGCGGCAGGGGTACAAGAGACCCAGTACTTC	CASSAAGVQETQYF
TRBD2	.	TRBV9	TRBJ2-3	TGTGCCAGTACCGCTAGCGGGGCTACGACAGATACGCAGTATTTT	CASTASGATTDTQYF
TRBD1	.	TRBV4-2	TRBJ2-5	TGTGCCAGCAGCCACCTACCGGGACAGCAAGAGACCCAGTACTTC	CASSHLPGQQETQYF
.	.	TRBV19	TRBJ2-5	TGTGCCAGTAGTCCCGGCGAGACCCAGTACTTC	CASSPGETQYF
.	.	TRBV6-5	TRBJ2-2	TGTGCCAGCAGTTACTCAGTTTCCGGGGAGCTGTTTTTT	CASSYSVSGELFF
.	.	TRBV20-1	TRBJ1-5	TGCAGTGCTAAGACAGGCGGACTATATAGCAATCAGCCCCAGCATTTT	CSAKTGGLYSNQPQHF
.	.	TRBV24-1	TRBJ2-1	TGTGCCACCAGTGATTACGGGAGTGATGATGAGCAGTTCTTC	CATSDYGSDDEQFF
.	.	TRBV12-3/TRBV12-4	TRBJ2-7	TGTGCCAGCAGTTTAGTGACAGGATCCTACGAGCAGTACTTC	CASSLVTGSYEQYF
.	.	TRBV24-1	TRBJ2-5	TGTGCCACCGCTTCAACACAGAACCAAGAGACCCAGTACTTC	CATASTQNQETQYF
TRBD1	.	TRBV19	TRBJ2-3	TGTGCCAGTAGTCTCGACAGGGTCCCATATACGCAGTATTTT	CASSLDRVPYTQYF
.	.	TRBV24-1	TRBJ2-2	TGTGCCACCAGTGATCCTGGACAGACGGGCACCGGGGAGCTGTTTTTT	CATSDPGQTGTGELFF
.	.	TRBV7-9	TRBJ1-2	TGTGCCAGCAGCCTATATCAGGGGCTGGAGGACTATGGCTACACCTTC	CASSLYQGLEDYGYTF
.	.	TRBV7-2	TRBJ2-7	TGTGCCAGCAGCTTTATACAGCCCTCCTACGAGCAGTACTTC	CASSFIQPSYEQYF
TRBD1	.	TRBV20-1	TRBJ2-1	TGCAGTGCCTTGACAGGGGGCATTGGATACAATGAGCAGTTCTTC	CSALTGGIGYNEQFF
TRBD1	.	TRBV12-3/TRBV12-4	TRBJ2-1	TGTGCCAGCAGTTTAACAGGGGGTGGCAATGAGCAGTTCTTC	CASSLTGGGNEQFF
.	.	TRBV7-9	TRBJ1-1	TGTGCCAGCAGCCCCAGGTGGGGACAGAACACTGAAGCTTTCTTT	CASSPRWGQNTEAFF
TRBD1	.	TRBV6-1	TRBJ2-2	TGTGCCGGGTCAGACAGGGGGGCGAACACCGGGGAGCTGTTTTTT	CAGSDRGANTGELFF